Below, 32 T cell receptor beta chains from the same sample are listed, as sequenced in a study of cytomegalovirus exposure and HLA in healthy donors. It was with 60 Vbeta and 13 Jbeta primers that the PCR ran. The method was immunoSEQ multiplex PCR; TCRdb's version includes in-frame clones alone and lacks a portion of them. The specimen's table records tens of thousands of clones. The sample was PBMCs. These receptors were obtained from a man aged 40-49 years in good health and CMV-seronegative.

The rearrangement links TRBV7-2 to TRBJ2-3, with D perhaps TRBD2 (5 bases). This CDR3 has 14 amino acids. The V end lost 1 base, the J end lost 4 bases, and 9 bases lay between the germline ends. Germline-derived CDR1 and CDR2 are SGHTA and FQGNSA. CDR3 nucleotide sequence: TGTGCCAGCAGCTTAGGCTGGCGGGCAGATACGCAGTATTTT. Its translation: CASSLGWRADTQYF.

The V gene is TRBV7-3, the J gene TRBJ2-5; 7 nucleotides match TRBD1. V shed 5 bases and J 2 bases; nucleotides not matched to a gene: 8. The V gene's germline CDR1 is SGHTA and CDR2 FQGTGA. The CDR3 totals 15 residues. CDR3 sequence (DNA): TGTGCCAGCAGCCGACAGGGTTCAAGTCAAGAGACCCAGTACTTC. Amino acids: CASSRQGSSQETQYF.

The chain recombines TRBV6-5 with TRBJ1-5; TRBD1 might be the D (5 bases). The V gene lost 6 bases and the J gene lost 5 bases, with 11 bases spanning the gap. This CDR3 has 13 residues. CDR1 is MNHEY, CDR2 SVGAGI, per germline. CDR3 loop: CASSLGGYQPQHF. The CDR3 nucleotides are TGTGCCAGCAGCCTGGGGGGGTATCAGCCCCAGCATTTT.

The J gene is TRBJ2-2, the V gene TRBV30; D is ambiguous. Trimming left V 1 base short and J 1 base short, with 13 bases between. The length of the CDR3 is 16 residues. Germline V CDR1 and CDR2: GTSNPN, SVGIG (reference sequence). CDR3 nucleotides: TGTGCCTGGAGTGAAAGAACTGGGCAGAACACCGGGGAGCTGTTTTTT. It yields the protein CAWSERTGQNTGELFF.

The chain links TRBV6-5 to TRBJ2-5; TRBD1 aligns across 10 bases. The end of the DNA is better explained by TRBJ2-7, so the J call may be wrong. CDR3 length: 15 amino acids. Germline CDR1 is MNHEY and CDR2 is SVGAGI. Here the CDR3 reads CASSYSRTGGYEQYF. The CDR3 DNA reads TGTGCCAGCAGTTACTCTCGGACAGGGGGTTACGAGCAGTACTTC.

The gene calls are TRBV30 and TRBJ1-4, with D maybe TRBD1 (5 bases). V gave up 0 bases and J gave up 8 bases, with 10 bases separating them. This CDR3 contains 13 residues. CDR1 GTSNPN and CDR2 SVGIG come from the germline V gene (reference sequence). The CDR3 region has the DNA TGTGCCTGGAGTGTGTTGGAGGGGGAAAAACTGTTTTTT. Its translation: CAWSVLEGEKLFF.

Details on this clone: Its ends do not fully match the called genes, so a read error is possible. The chain links TRBV19 to TRBJ1-4, with 7 positions matching TRBD1. The germline V gene has CDR1 LNHDA and CDR2 SQIVND (reference sequence). The CDR3 runs 15 residues. The CDR3 protein is CASSSGPEGTGQLTF. CDR3 coding DNA: TGTGCCAGTAGTTCGGGGCCAGAGGGGACGGGACAGTTAACTTTT.

The rearrangement uses TRBV29-1 and TRBJ2-1; 9 positions match TRBD1. Germline V CDR1 and CDR2: SQVTM, ANQGSEA. The CDR3 runs to 12 residues. J lost 7 bases, V lost 7 bases, and 5 bases had no gene match. CDR3 in DNA: TGCAGCGAGAGACAGGGGGTGAATGAGCAGTTCTTC. It yields the protein CSERQGVNEQFF.

The chain links TRBV4-2 to TRBJ2-1, with D possibly matching TRBD2 (5 bases). Trimming shortened V by 1 base and J by 2 bases, and 12 bases separated the two germline ends. This CDR3 has 16 residues. Germline assignment: CDR1 LGHNA and CDR2 YNFKEQ. In DNA, the CDR3 is TGTGCCAGCAGCCAAGCAGAAGCGGCCGCCTACAATGAGCAGTTCTTC. Amino acid sequence: CASSQAEAAAYNEQFF.

The V call is TRBV4-1, the J call TRBJ2-1, with a tentative D call TRBD1 (5 bases). This CDR3 is 15 amino acids long. Germline CDR1 and CDR2: MGHRA and YSYEKL. The V end lost 0 bases, the J end lost 7 bases, and 13 bases lay between the germline ends. The CDR3 nucleotides read TGCGCCAGCAGCCAAGATCTTGCAGGGTGGAATGAGCAGTTCTTC. Its translation is CASSQDLAGWNEQFF.

This rearrangement joins TRBV7-3 to TRBJ2-7; D is uncertain. The CDR3 runs 12 residues. Germline V CDR1 and CDR2: SGHTA, FQGTGA. Trimming removed 4 bases at V and 6 bases at J, with 10 bases between. CDR3 sequence reads: CASSYAGGEQYF. In nucleotides, the CDR3 is TGTGCCAGCAGCTACGCAGGTGGCGAGCAGTACTTC.

The V call is TRBV30, the J call TRBJ2-7; no firm D call. Germline-derived CDR1 and CDR2 are GTSNPN and SVGIG (reference sequence). This CDR3 has 12 residues. V lost 7 bases and J 1 base, leaving 11 bases between the germline ends. Here the CDR3 reads CALRAKSYEQYF. The CDR3 DNA follows: TGTGCCTTACGAGCAAAGTCCTACGAGCAGTACTTC.

This rearrangement joins TRBV7-9 to TRBJ1-6; 8 nucleotides match TRBD1. Germline V gene sequence: CDR1 SEHNR, CDR2 FQNEAQ (reference sequence). Trimming at V came to 3 bases and at J to 7 bases, leaving 8 bases not matched to a gene. CDR3 size: 16 residues. The CDR3 spells CASSFDRGPTNSPLHF. Here the CDR3 DNA reads TGTGCCAGCAGCTTCGACAGGGGCCCGACCAATTCACCCCTCCACTTT.

V and J are TRBV19 and TRBJ1-6; D might be TRBD1 (6 bases). With 4 bases removed from V and 7 bases from J, the gap between germline ends came to 11 bases. Germline assignment: CDR1 LNHDA and CDR2 SQIVND (reference sequence). The CDR3 is 14 amino acids. For the CDR3, the DNA is TGTGCCAGTAGTACGGTGGACAGAAATTCACCCCTCCACTTT. Translating gives CASSTVDRNSPLHF.

The DNA for the CDR3 is TGTGCCAGCTCACCCCGACAGGCCCCTAGCACAGATACGCAGTATTTT. As protein: CASSPRQAPSTDTQYF. The V and J genes are TRBV18 and TRBJ2-3; TRBD1 might be the D (6 bases). V was trimmed by 3 bases and J by 0 bases, leaving 13 bases between them. Germline CDR1 KGHSH, CDR2 LQKENI. CDR3 length equals 16 residues.

The V call is TRBV6-1, the J call TRBJ1-3; TRBD1 matches 8 bases. The CDR3 loop spans 17 amino acids. Trimming removed 4 bases from V and 3 bases from J; junction bases left unmatched: 11. Looked up from germline, CDR1 is MNHNS and CDR2 is SASEGT. The CDR3 region is CASSGVAGGLGGNTIYF. The CDR3 bases are TGTGCCAGCAGTGGGGTCGCAGGGGGCCTAGGTGGAAACACCATATATTTT.

The chain has TRBV7-3 and TRBJ2-6, with 9 bases identical to TRBD1. V shed 5 bases, J shed 4 bases, and the junction held 6 bases outside the gene matches. The CDR3 totals 16 residues. Germline V lookup: CDR1 SGHTA, CDR2 FQGTGA. The CDR3 sequence: CASSQQGAKGANVLTF. Written as DNA, the CDR3 is TGTGCCAGCAGCCAACAGGGGGCGAAAGGGGCCAACGTCCTGACTTTC. Based on the CDR3 plus reference TRBV7-3 and TRBJ2-6, the full variable domain is GAGVSQTPSNKVTEKGKYVELRCDPISGHTALYWYRQSLGQGPEFLIYFQGTGAADDSGLPNDRFFAVRPEGSVSTLKIQRTERGDSAVYLCASSQQGAKGANVLTFGAGSRLTVL.

The rearrangement uses TRBV7-8 and TRBJ1-1, with D perhaps TRBD1 (5 bases). V lost 1 base to trimming and J lost 7 bases, with 16 bases between them. The CDR3 is made up of 15 amino acids. Germline CDR1 reads SGHVS; CDR2 reads FQNEAQ. DNA of the CDR3: TGTGCCAGCAGCTTAGGTCTAGCGGGGGTCAGTGAAGCTTTCTTT. Translation gives CASSLGLAGVSEAFF.

V is TRBV19 and J is TRBJ1-3; D might be TRBD1 (5 bases). This CDR3 is 15 amino acids long. V shed 6 bases and J shed 0 bases, with 12 bases lying between them. CDR1 and CDR2 (germline): LNHDA, SQIVND (reference sequence). The CDR3 DNA follows: TGTGCCAGTAGGAAAGGGGATAGCTCTGGAAACACCATATATTTT. Translated, it gives CASRKGDSSGNTIYF.

The gene calls are TRBV5-6 and TRBJ1-6; 7 nucleotides agree with TRBD1. Germline V CDR1 and CDR2: SGHDT, YYEEEE. The CDR3 extends over 18 amino acids. V gave up 0 bases and J gave up 0 bases; unmatched junction bases: 6. Here the CDR3 reads CASSLGGQHFSYNSPLHF. The CDR3 DNA sequence: TGTGCCAGCAGCTTGGGGGGACAGCACTTCTCCTATAATTCACCCCTCCACTTT.

The CDR3 spells CATIGQPSSYEQYF. The CDR3 region has the DNA TGTGCCACCATAGGACAGCCCAGCTCCTACGAGCAGTACTTC. This chain joins TRBV6-1 and TRBJ2-7, with D possibly TRBD1 on 6 matching bases. The germline V gene encodes CDR1 MNHNS and CDR2 SASEGT. Trimming pared 10 bases from V and 0 bases from J, leaving 16 bases between. CDR3 length: 14 amino acids.

Its frequency marks this clone as medium-sized. The CDR3: CASSFLRDIKNYNEQFF. DNA for the CDR3: TGTGCCAGTAGTTTCCTCCGGGACATAAAAAACTACAATGAGCAGTTCTTC. The rearrangement joins TRBV19 to TRBJ2-1, with D maybe TRBD1 (6 bases). V was clipped by 5 bases and J by 3 bases, with 20 bases between them. This CDR3 region has 17 residues. Germline V CDR1 and CDR2: LNHDA, SQIVND (reference sequence).

This chain connects TRBV21-1 to TRBJ1-1; the D call in the table, TRBD1, was not verified against the DNA. TRBV21-1 is classified as a pseudogene. The CDR3 has 15 residues. CDR3 sequence: CASSNRDRSNTEAFF. CDR3 in DNA: TGTGCCAGCAGCAACCGGGACAGGTCGAACACTGAAGCTTTCTTT.

The genes are TRBV28 and TRBJ2-1; the match to TRBD2 covers 7 bases. The germline gives CDR1 MDHEN, CDR2 SYDVKM. This CDR3 is built from 15 residues. After removal of 5 bases from V and 6 bases from J, the junction contained 10 bases not matched to a gene. CDR3 loop: CASSTPEAGINEQFF. The CDR3 DNA reads TGTGCCAGCAGTACGCCCGAAGCGGGGATCAATGAGCAGTTCTTC. The complete variable domain, with remaining parts taken from reference TRBV28 and TRBJ2-1, reads DVKVTQSSRYLVKRTGEKVFLECVQDMDHENMFWYRQDPGLGLRLIYFSYDVKMKEKGDIPEGYSVSREKKERFSLILESASTNQTSMYLCASSTPEAGINEQFFGPGTRLTVL.

The chain is built from TRBV30 and TRBJ2-7, with 10 bases fitting TRBD2. J gave up 0 bases and V 0 bases, and 8 bases lay outside the gene matches. The CDR3 totals 17 residues. Germline CDR1 and CDR2: GTSNPN and SVGIG (reference sequence). CDR3 coding DNA: TGTGCCTGGAGTGTCTTACTAGCGGGGAATACCTCCTACGAGCAGTACTTC. Protein product: CAWSVLLAGNTSYEQYF.

The chain has TRBV19 and TRBJ2-2; 10 nucleotides align to TRBD1. V shed 7 bases, J shed 4 bases, and the junction held 3 bases outside the gene matches. The CDR3 totals 14 residues. Germline assignment: CDR1 LNHDA and CDR2 SQIVND (reference sequence). In DNA, the CDR3 is TGTGCCAGTAAGAGGACAGGGGGCACCGGGGAGCTGTTTTTT. The encoded protein is CASKRTGGTGELFF.

As DNA, the CDR3 is TGTGCCACCAGCAGTTGGGAGGGAGGGTACCGAAATCAGCCCCAGCATTTT. Residues: CATSSWEGGYRNQPQHF. The chain carries TRBV15 and TRBJ1-5; no firm D call. V lost 3 bases and J lost 4, with 19 bases in between. The CDR3 totals 17 residues. Germline-derived CDR1 and CDR2 are LNHNV and YYDKDF (reference sequence).

The J gene is TRBJ1-5, the V gene TRBV4-2, with D hard to call. Germline V CDR1 and CDR2: LGHNA, YNFKEQ. The CDR3 spans 13 residues. V dropped 0 bases and J dropped 6 bases, with 6 bases sitting between them. CDR3 nucleotide sequence: TGTGCCAGCAGCCAAGATCTGAGTCAGCCCCAGCATTTT. Residues: CASSQDLSQPQHF.

The chain recombines TRBV7-8 with TRBJ2-1; weak D call: TRBD2 (5 bases). The germline V gene encodes CDR1 SGHVS and CDR2 FQNEAQ. This CDR3 comprises 14 residues. Trimming stripped 8 bases from V and 0 bases from J, with 11 bases between. CDR3 amino acids: CASLKEVSYNEQFF. The CDR3 nucleotides read TGTGCCAGCTTAAAGGAGGTCTCCTACAATGAGCAGTTCTTC.

The chain couples TRBV10-1 to TRBJ1-4; unclear D gene. From germline, CDR1 is WNHNN and CDR2 SYGVQD (reference sequence). Trimming stripped 8 bases from V and 8 bases from J, with 15 bases between. The CDR3 is 13 residues long. In DNA form, the CDR3 reads TGCGCCAGCGACGCTCGCTTCGGGGAAAAACTGTTTTTT. Translation: CASDARFGEKLFF.

J is TRBJ1-1 and V is TRBV5-6; TRBD1 agrees at 7 bases. The CDR3 consists of 17 residues. The V and J ends lost 4 bases and 6 bases, in that order; junction bases with no gene match: 18. Per germline, CDR1 SGHDT and CDR2 YYEEEE. The CDR3 region is CASSPVSEGAGKSEAFF. In DNA, the CDR3 is TGTGCCAGCAGCCCCGTCTCAGAGGGGGCAGGAAAATCTGAAGCTTTCTTT. The full variable domain, its missing parts supplied by reference TRBV5-6 and TRBJ1-1, is DAGVTQSPTHLIKTRGQQVTLRCSPKSGHDTVSWYQQALGQGPQFIFQYYEEEERQRGNFPDRFSGHQFPNYSSELNVNALLLGDSALYLCASSPVSEGAGKSEAFFGQGTRLTVV.

This sequence joins TRBV2 and TRBJ2-5; 10 bases are shared with TRBD2. V dropped 5 bases and J dropped 5; count of bases not matched to a gene: 8. The length of the CDR3 is 15 residues. CDR1 is SNHLY and CDR2 is FYNNEI in the germline V gene. Here the CDR3 DNA reads TGTGCCAGCAGTCTCAGCGGGGGGGCCCAGGAGACCCAGTACTTC. Translated: CASSLSGGAQETQYF.